Listed here is a single T cell receptor beta chain. This entry comes from a study of CD8 T cells in Susac syndrome. With random hexamers, 0.5 to 1 ug RNA was reverse transcribed. Amplification of TCR beta CDR3 by immunoSEQ multiplex PCR spanned 54 Vbeta and 13 Jbeta. TCRdb processed the immunoSEQ multiplex PCR reads anew with MiXCR; each CDR3 protein has one entry. Of fewer than 350,000 distinct CDR3 sequences in the sample, approximately 85% were seen once. V lost 7 bases, J lost 3 bases, and 7 bases lay in between. The germline V gene has CDR1 MDHEN and CDR2 SYDVKM. This CDR3 comprises 12 residues. Those who served as multiple sclerosis controls were treatment-naive patients with stable or active relapsing-remitting disease. Bulk CD8+ and CD4+ cells came from magnetic negative isolation; CD8+ TEMRA by FACS.

The sample consisted of CD8+ T cells from PBMCs. V is TRBV28 and J is TRBJ2-1; D ambiguous. This clonotype was obtained from a human donor with multiple sclerosis. The CDR3 region is CASTSFYNEQFF. DNA for the CDR3: TGTGCCAGCACTTCATTCTACAATGAGCAGTTCTTC.